The 15 T cell receptor beta chains presented below share a single source sample, sequenced in a study of CD8 T cells in ankylosing spondylitis. Regarding the study as a whole: Ankylosing spondylitis blood seemed to carry a telltale TCR beta motif made of about 8 highly homologous variants.

TCRdb reprocessed the 5' RACE reads via MiXCR and lists one record per CDR3 protein. In the table there are over 600,000 distinct CDR3 sequences, under 20% of which are singletons. These receptors' targets are unknown. What was sequenced was blood, either unsorted or a sorted T cell fraction (not recorded which). The receptors stem from a male donor with ankylosing spondylitis.

This clonotype has just a few counts. The chain is built from TRBV4-3 and TRBJ2-7; D may be TRBD2 (6 bases). This CDR3 comprises 17 residues. Trimming left V 0 bases short and J 0 bases short, with 15 bases between. Germline V gene sequence: CDR1 LGHNA, CDR2 YSLEER. CDR3 in amino acids: CASSQDISGGSSYEQYF. Written as DNA, the CDR3 is TGCGCCAGCAGCCAAGATATCAGCGGAGGGAGCTCCTACGAGCAGTACTTC.

This chain uses TRBV11-2 with TRBJ2-1, with no clear D. From germline, CDR1 is SGHAT and CDR2 FQNNGV. V lost 3 bases to trimming and J lost 1 base, with 22 bases between them. This CDR3 is built from 19 residues. The CDR3 DNA reads TGTGCCAGCAGCTTTGTGGTCTACAGCGACTTTGGATCCTACAATGAGCAGTTCTTC. This sequence encodes CASSFVVYSDFGSYNEQFF.

V is TRBV12-3 or TRBV12-4 and J is TRBJ1-4, with D unclear. Trimming removed 2 bases from V and 7 bases from J, with 14 bases in between. This CDR3 contains 15 residues. CDR3 loop: CASSLRVSWGEKLFF. CDR3 bases: TGTGCCAGCAGTTTAAGGGTGTCGTGGGGTGAAAAACTGTTTTTT.

This clonotype occurred a few times. The chain joins TRBV25-1 to TRBJ2-7; D unclear. V lost 5 bases, J lost 2 bases, and 7 bases lay in between. The CDR3 consists of 12 residues. Germline V lookup: CDR1 MGHDK, CDR2 SYGVNS. Written as DNA, the CDR3 is TGTGCCAGCAGTACAGCCACCTACGAGCAGTACTTC. Protein sequence: CASSTATYEQYF.

J is TRBJ1-1 and V is TRBV7-9; TRBD1 aligns across 9 bases. Germline CDR1 and CDR2: SEHNR and FQNEAQ (reference sequence). CDR3 length: 14 amino acids. J was trimmed by 7 bases and V by 1 base; bases with no gene match: 4. CDR3 sequence (DNA): TGTGCCAGCAGCTTAGGGGGACAGGGACATGAAGCTTTCTTT. It codes for CASSLGGQGHEAFF.

This clonotype appeared many times. This chain links TRBV12-3 or TRBV12-4 with TRBJ2-1, with D uncertain. Trimming shortened V by 5 bases and J by 3 bases, and 5 bases separated the two germline ends. The CDR3 is 12 residues long. The CDR3 DNA follows: TGTGCCAGCAGTCGTATCTACAATGAGCAGTTCTTC. This gives the protein CASSRIYNEQFF.

This clonotype was seen more than once but under ten times. The chain employs TRBV19 and TRBJ2-7, with TRBD1 matching over 9 bases. This CDR3 comprises 15 residues. The V gene end was trimmed by 1 base and the J gene end by 5 bases; junction bases not matched to a gene: 6. Germline values: CDR1 LNHDA, CDR2 SQIVND (reference sequence). CDR3 coding DNA: TGTGCCAGTAGTATAGCTGGGACAGGGACGGACGAGCAGTACTTC. It specifies CASSIAGTGTDEQYF.

This clonotype was seen ten or more times. The chain joins TRBV7-9 to TRBJ1-5, with 8 positions matching TRBD1. The junction had 8 bases not matched to a gene; V was cut back by 5 bases and J by 5 bases. The CDR3 spans 15 residues. CDR1 is SEHNR, CDR2 FQNEAQ, per germline (reference sequence). This CDR3 is CASSPGQGEDQPQHF. As DNA, the CDR3 is TGTGCCAGCAGCCCAGGACAGGGTGAAGATCAGCCCCAGCATTTT.

This chain connects TRBV20-1 to TRBJ1-6, with 7 bases aligning to TRBD1. Germline lookup yields CDR1 DFQATT and CDR2 SNEGSKA (reference sequence). Trimming took 5 bases from V and 0 from J; bases not matched to a gene: 4. The CDR3 is 15 amino acids. The CDR3 loop reads CSAPDRSSYNSPLHF. The DNA for the CDR3 is TGCAGTGCTCCGGACAGGAGCTCCTATAATTCACCCCTCCACTTT.

The rearrangement joins TRBV4-1 to TRBJ2-7, with D possibly matching TRBD1 (5 bases). The V gene's germline CDR1 is MGHRA and CDR2 YSYEKL. This CDR3 is built from 17 residues. V was trimmed by 0 bases and J by 4 bases, leaving 19 bases between them. The CDR3 loop is CASSQDAGRTMGYEQYF. Here the CDR3 DNA reads TGCGCCAGCAGCCAAGATGCAGGGCGAACCATGGGGTACGAGCAGTACTTC.

The CDR3 sequence: CASSEMRGLNYGYTF. The CDR3 bases are TGTGCCAGCAGTGAAATGAGGGGTCTTAACTATGGCTACACCTTC. The chain employs TRBV6-1 and TRBJ1-2, with D perhaps TRBD1 (5 bases). This CDR3 has 15 residues. Germline-derived CDR1 and CDR2 are MNHNS and SASEGT. Trimming pared 2 bases from V and 1 base from J, leaving 11 bases between.

This clonotype was seen more than once but under ten times. The chain links TRBV24-1 to TRBJ2-3, with 7 bases lining up with TRBD2. The CDR3 covers 17 residues. Trimming cost V 5 bases and J 0 bases; bases outside gene matches: 10. CDR1 KGHDR and CDR2 SFDVKD come from the germline V gene. CDR3 region: CATSARGGIDSTDTQYF. Here the CDR3 DNA reads TGTGCCACCAGTGCACGGGGAGGGATAGATAGCACAGATACGCAGTATTTT.

CDR3 DNA sequence: TGTGCCAGCAGTTTAACAGGGTATGCAGCTTTCTTT. Translation: CASSLTGYAAFF. This chain links TRBV12-3 or TRBV12-4 with TRBJ1-1, with D perhaps TRBD1 (6 bases). Trimming stripped 2 bases from V and 10 bases from J, with 11 bases between. The CDR3 runs 12 residues.

The gene calls are TRBV28 and TRBJ2-1; TRBD2 agrees at 7 bases. The germline V gene has CDR1 MDHEN and CDR2 SYDVKM. The CDR3 sequence is 13 residues long. With V trimmed by 6 bases and J by 6 bases, 5 bases remained unmatched. The CDR3 spells CASSLGLFNEQFF. Here the CDR3 DNA reads TGTGCCAGCAGCCTGGGACTATTCAATGAGCAGTTCTTC.

This clonotype was detected a few times. This chain uses TRBV30 with TRBJ1-1; 8 bases fit TRBD1. J gave up 4 bases and V 5 bases, and 3 bases lay outside the gene matches. The CDR3 contains 12 residues. CDR1 is GTSNPN, CDR2 SVGIG, per germline (reference sequence). The CDR3 nucleotides read TGTGCCTGGCGGACAGGGTTCACTGAAGCTTTCTTT. Translated, it gives CAWRTGFTEAFF.